This TCR beta chain derives from a study of OX40 agonist ivuxolimab in advanced cancers. Germline CDR1 and CDR2: MDHEN and SYDVKM. CDR3 size: 15 residues. The V end lost 7 bases, the J end lost 0 bases, and 13 bases lay between the germline ends. Sequencing was performed with immunoSEQ multiplex PCR; in TCRdb, only in-frame clones are kept and a portion is missing. This sample yields 35,000 to 55,000 clones, of which 70% to 90% are seen a single time; approximately 13% belongs to the top ten. The source material was CD4+ or CD8+ T cells sorted from blood, sampled in a trial of the OX40 agonist ivuxolimab. This chain connects TRBV28 to TRBJ1-5; no definite D call. The TCR comes from an adult with an advanced solid tumor such as melanoma, head and neck, liver or kidney cancer. CDR3 in DNA: TGTGCCAGCAAAAGGAGCTTTAATAGCAATCAGCCCCAGCATTTT. Protein product: CASKRSFNSNQPQHF.